The following is a T cell receptor (beta chain) sequence with its context. The sample belongs to a study of blood T cell repertoires in COVID-19. Study background: COVID-19 samples collected from the United States, Italy and Spain covered acute and convalescent phases.

Clones were sequenced by immunoSEQ multiplex PCR, and TCRdb holds only the in-frame ones, with some missing. The data hold 68,000 or so clones, with roughly 90% observed a single time. This TCR was sampled from a man between 65 and 85 years old with active or convalescent COVID-19. Material: peripheral blood.

As DNA, the CDR3 is TGTGCCAGCAGCTCGGGACAGGCTAACACCGGGGAGCTGTTTTTT. It translates to CASSSGQANTGELFF. The gene calls are TRBV5-6 and TRBJ2-2; 8 nucleotides line up with TRBD1. V dropped 3 bases and J dropped 2; count of bases not matched to a gene: 3. The CDR3 covers 15 residues. In germline, CDR1 is SGHDT, CDR2 YYEEEE.